A selection of T cell receptor beta chains follows, all from one sample in a study of cytomegalovirus exposure and HLA in healthy donors. Profiled with immunoSEQ multiplex PCR; TCRdb holds only in-frame clones, not every one. The sample gives over 150,000 clones, roughly 83% of which show up once; 0.38% is in the top ten. Sequenced input: PBMCs. The receptors shown here come from a boy aged 2 to 10 in good health and CMV-seronegative. CDR3s include the opening cysteine and the closing phenylalanine or tryptophan. Fields, in order: V gene, D gene, J gene, clone size, CDR3 protein. A D gene is named only where the DNA matches it firmly. A row's size may be missing; if present it is once, few, many or a size class.

TRBV7-2	TRBD1	TRBJ1-2	few	CASSPRDSGVYGYTF
TRBV5-1	-	TRBJ2-1	-	CASSNGLQNNEQFF
TRBV11-2	TRBD1	TRBJ1-1	-	CASSSDRGRWTEAFF
TRBV11-2	TRBD1	TRBJ1-2	-	CASSLTRGEGYTF
TRBV7-8	-	TRBJ1-3	-	CASSPERVPSGNTIYF
TRBV28	-	TRBJ1-3	few	CASSPEGAPSGNTIYF
TRBV10-2	TRBD1	TRBJ2-5	once	CASRPPGQGQETQYF
TRBV28	-	TRBJ2-6	-	CASSRGGSGANVLTF
TRBV18	-	TRBJ2-3	-	CASSPKTDTQYF
TRBV5-1	TRBD1	TRBJ1-2	-	CASSLGGQGDGYTF
TRBV9	-	TRBJ2-3	-	CASSVAGSPDTQYF
TRBV10-3	TRBD2	TRBJ2-1	-	CAISLLAGEGEQFF
TRBV28	-	TRBJ2-1	once	CASSLRQYNEQFF
TRBV19	-	TRBJ1-1	-	CASSMNRADEAFF